This T cell receptor beta chain came from a study of identical twins. The CDR3 has 16 residues. After removal of 6 bases from V and 5 bases from J, the junction contained 12 bases not matched to a gene. Per the germline V gene, CDR1 is SGHAT and CDR2 is FQDESV (reference sequence). TCRdb reprocessed the 5' RACE reads via MiXCR and lists one record per CDR3 protein. The profile shows more than 1.5 million distinct CDR3 sequences, 32% of them singletons. This clonotype was detected many times. Its specificity is not known. Broader study findings: Whereas memory repertoires showed no such difference, abundant cord blood beta clonotypes carried fewer insertions.

The receptor's source is a newborn girl in good health. This sequence joins TRBV11-1 and TRBJ2-3; TRBD1 aligns across 9 bases. Material for sequencing was cord blood. CDR3 loop: CASSSIYRGQKDTQYF. The DNA of the CDR3 is TGTGCCAGCAGTTCCATCTACAGGGGGCAGAAAGATACGCAGTATTTT.